This T cell receptor (beta chain) emerged from a study of cytomegalovirus exposure and HLA in healthy donors. The PCR contained 60 Vbeta and 13 Jbeta primers. Data came from immunoSEQ multiplex PCR; TCRdb stores just in-frame clones and leaves some out. The sample has about 140,000 clones, about 80% seen once; the top ten hold 1.9%. Note on this clone: The antigen remains undetermined. This same CDR3 is encoded by further DNA sequences in the sample.

Study-level findings and limits: About 87% or about 30% of the time was how often most TCR beta V segments were productive, according to an earlier analysis. Of the V segments, some could not be distinguished, including TRBV6-2 and TRBV6-3, and were excluded. In a later analysis, DRB1 alleles had the most associated TCRs; HLA-C alleles the fewest.

Unrecorded immune exposure was likely among donors, who were nominally healthy when sampled. This CDR3 is built from 15 residues. Germline CDR1 and CDR2: LNHNV and YYDKDF (reference sequence). Trimming removed 0 bases at V and 8 bases at J, with 16 bases between. This clonotype was obtained from a woman in her 40s in good health and CMV-seronegative. Specimen: PBMCs. The chain combines TRBV15 with TRBJ1-2; D is perhaps TRBD1 (6 bases). This chain's CDR3 is CATSRDRWGGDGYTF. The DNA for the CDR3 is TGTGCCACCAGCAGAGATAGGTGGGGGGGCGACGGCTACACCTTC.